Listed here are 11 T cell receptor beta chains from one sample, sequenced in a study of Ad26.COV2.S vaccination and SARS-CoV-2 variants. TCRdb's table, derived via immunoSEQ multiplex PCR, lists solely in-frame clones and lacks some. The data hold 300,000 to 350,000 clones, with 90% observed a single time. The treatment here: about 20 received Ad26.COV2.S at low or high dose, single or two shots; about 5 received placebo; per-sample allocation not given. Specimen acquisition occurred on day 63 following the initial vaccine or placebo injection. Here the sequenced sample was peripheral blood, taken in a trial of Ad26.COV2.S vaccine versus placebo. These receptors were collected from a person between 18 and 59 years old who received the Ad26.COV2.S COVID-19 vaccine or a placebo.

This chain joins TRBV5-4 and TRBJ2-1, with TRBD2 as a possible D gene (6 bases). Trimming took 2 bases from V and 5 from J, leaving 14 bases between them. The CDR3 sequence is 15 residues long. Germline loops: CDR1 SGHNT, CDR2 YYREEE (reference sequence). CDR3 sequence reads: CASSFWEEGNNEQFF. The CDR3 DNA reads as TGTGCCAGCAGCTTCTGGGAGGAAGGGAACAATGAGCAGTTCTTC.

The rearrangement uses TRBV10-3 and TRBJ2-2, with D unclear. This CDR3 spans 14 amino acids. Germline loops: CDR1 ENHRY, CDR2 SYGVKD. V gave up 7 bases and J gave up 4 bases, with 13 bases separating them. CDR3 nucleotide sequence: TGTGCCATCAAGGACCCTCGAGGCACCGGGGAGCTGTTTTTT. Residues: CAIKDPRGTGELFF.

This clone was seen once. This sequence joins TRBV6-2 or TRBV6-3 and TRBJ2-2, with TRBD2 matching over 15 bases. The germline V gene encodes CDR1 MNHEY and CDR2 SVGEGT. With V trimmed by 1 base and J by 4 bases, 7 bases remained unmatched. The CDR3 has 19 amino acids. In DNA, the CDR3 is TGTGCCAGCAGTTACTTTGGACTAGCGGGAGGGCCGGGCACCGGGGAGCTGTTTTTT. Protein: CASSYFGLAGGPGTGELFF.

The chain has TRBV6-1 and TRBJ1-2; D is unclear. The CDR3 covers 17 residues. CDR1 is MNHNS and CDR2 is SASEGT in the germline V gene. The V and J ends lost 0 bases and 4 bases respectively, with 18 bases between them. CDR3 sequence (DNA): TGTGCCAGCAGTGAAGCAATTGCCTTACCACCCTCCTATGGCTACACCTTC. It yields the protein CASSEAIALPPSYGYTF.

The J gene is TRBJ2-5, the V gene TRBV2; D unresolved. Per the germline V gene, CDR1 is SNHLY and CDR2 is FYNNEI. The CDR3 sequence is 14 residues long. The V and J ends lost 4 bases and 0 bases respectively, with 9 bases between them. This CDR3 is CASSVPRDQETQYF. CDR3 nucleotides: TGTGCCAGCAGTGTACCCCGGGACCAAGAGACCCAGTACTTC. The full variable domain, rest sourced from reference TRBV2 and TRBJ2-5, is EPEVTQTPSHQVTQMGQEVILRCVPISNHLYFYWYRQILGQKVEFLVSFYNNEISEKSEIFDDQFSVERPDGSNFTLKIRSTKLEDSAMYFCASSVPRDQETQYFGPGTRLLVL.

DNA of the CDR3: TGTGCCAGCAGAAGGGGGGGATACTACAATGAGCAGTTCTTC. Amino acids: CASRRGGYYNEQFF. V usage is TRBV11-3 and J usage is TRBJ2-1; the D gene is possibly TRBD2 (7 bases). Trimming took off 6 bases at V and 3 bases at J, with 12 bases between the two ends. The CDR3 spans 14 residues. Germline values: CDR1 SGHNT, CDR2 YENEEA.

The chain combines TRBV27 with TRBJ2-2; no firm D call. Per the germline V gene, CDR1 is MNHEY and CDR2 is SMNVEV (reference sequence). The V gene lost 3 bases and the J gene lost 6 bases, with 8 bases spanning the gap. The CDR3 extends over 13 amino acids. The CDR3 sequence: CASSFGVPGELFF. CDR3 nucleotides: TGTGCCAGCAGTTTCGGAGTTCCCGGGGAGCTGTTTTTT.

The chain recombines TRBV5-5 with TRBJ2-1; 10 nucleotides agree with TRBD2. Germline V gene sequence: CDR1 SGHKS, CDR2 YYEKEE (reference sequence). The CDR3 covers 17 residues. With V trimmed by 4 bases and J by 9 bases, 16 bases remained unmatched. The CDR3 sequence is CASSPLRLAGPLGEQFF. The CDR3 nucleotides are TGTGCCAGCAGCCCTTTAAGACTAGCGGGTCCCCTTGGTGAGCAGTTCTTC.

This chain connects TRBV2 to TRBJ2-3; 9 positions agree with TRBD2. Losses at the gene ends were 6 bases for V and 6 bases for J; bases not matched to a gene: 13. Germline lookup yields CDR1 SNHLY and CDR2 FYNNEI. This CDR3 comprises 16 residues. In nucleotides, the CDR3 is TGTGCCAGCAGGCTTCCGGGACTAGCCGGGTCGGATACGCAGTATTTT. The encoded protein is CASRLPGLAGSDTQYF. The full variable domain, rest sourced from reference TRBV2 and TRBJ2-3, is EPEVTQTPSHQVTQMGQEVILRCVPISNHLYFYWYRQILGQKVEFLVSFYNNEISEKSEIFDDQFSVERPDGSNFTLKIRSTKLEDSAMYFCASRLPGLAGSDTQYFGPGTRLTVL.

The chain has TRBV19 and TRBJ1-2; no clear D. Germline-derived CDR1 and CDR2 are LNHDA and SQIVND (reference sequence). CDR3 size: 13 residues. Trimming took off 1 base at V and 7 bases at J, with 10 bases between the two ends. The CDR3 sequence is CASSIGTGSGYTF. Written as DNA, the CDR3 is TGTGCCAGTAGTATAGGTACCGGGTCTGGCTACACCTTC.

This clone was seen only once. V usage is TRBV28 and J usage is TRBJ1-1, with a tentative D call TRBD1 (6 bases). V shed 5 bases and J shed 0 bases, with 19 bases lying between them. CDR3 length: 17 residues. CDR1 is MDHEN, CDR2 SYDVKM, per germline. This CDR3 reads CASSPGWGGSLNTEAFF. CDR3 nucleotides: TGTGCCAGCAGTCCCGGGTGGGGGGGCTCCTTGAACACTGAAGCTTTCTTT. The variable domain in full, with the rest retrieved from reference TRBV28 and TRBJ1-1, is DVKVTQSSRYLVKRTGEKVFLECVQDMDHENMFWYRQDPGLGLRLIYFSYDVKMKEKGDIPEGYSVSREKKERFSLILESASTNQTSMYLCASSPGWGGSLNTEAFFGQGTRLTVV.